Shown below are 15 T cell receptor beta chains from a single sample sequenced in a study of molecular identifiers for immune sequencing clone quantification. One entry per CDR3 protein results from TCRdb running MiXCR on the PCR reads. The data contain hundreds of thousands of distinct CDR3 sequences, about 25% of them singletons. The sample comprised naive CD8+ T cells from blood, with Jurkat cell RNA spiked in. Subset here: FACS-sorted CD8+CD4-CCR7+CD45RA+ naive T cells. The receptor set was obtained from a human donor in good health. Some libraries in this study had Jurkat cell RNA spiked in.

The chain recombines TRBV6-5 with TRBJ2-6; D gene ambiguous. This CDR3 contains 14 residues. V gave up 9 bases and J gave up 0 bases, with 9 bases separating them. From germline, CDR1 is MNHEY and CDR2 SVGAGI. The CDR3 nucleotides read TGTGCCAGTAAACCCTACTCTGGGGCCAACGTCCTGACTTTC. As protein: CASKPYSGANVLTF.

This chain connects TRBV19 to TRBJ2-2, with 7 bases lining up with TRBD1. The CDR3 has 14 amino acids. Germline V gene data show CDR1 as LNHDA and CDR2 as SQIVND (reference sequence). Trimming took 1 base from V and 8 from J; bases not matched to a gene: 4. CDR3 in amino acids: CASSIGTGDGELFF. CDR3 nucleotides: TGTGCCAGTAGTATAGGAACAGGGGATGGGGAGCTGTTTTTT.

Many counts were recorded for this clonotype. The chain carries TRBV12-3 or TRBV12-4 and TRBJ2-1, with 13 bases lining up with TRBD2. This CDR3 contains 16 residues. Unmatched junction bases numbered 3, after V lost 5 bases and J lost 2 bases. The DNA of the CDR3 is TGTGCCAGCAGTGAACTAGCGGGGGGGCCCTACAATGAGCAGTTCTTC. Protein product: CASSELAGGPYNEQFF.

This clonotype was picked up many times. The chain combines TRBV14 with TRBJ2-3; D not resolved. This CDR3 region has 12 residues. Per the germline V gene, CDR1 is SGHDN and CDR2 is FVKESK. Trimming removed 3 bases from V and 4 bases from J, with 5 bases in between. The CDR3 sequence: CASSHHADTQYF. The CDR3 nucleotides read TGTGCCAGCAGCCACCACGCAGATACGCAGTATTTT.

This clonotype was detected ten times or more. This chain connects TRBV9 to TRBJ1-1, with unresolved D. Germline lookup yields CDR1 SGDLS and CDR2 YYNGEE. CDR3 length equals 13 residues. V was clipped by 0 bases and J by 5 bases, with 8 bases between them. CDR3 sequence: CASSVGAGTEAFF. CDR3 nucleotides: TGTGCCAGCAGCGTAGGTGCGGGGACTGAAGCTTTCTTT.

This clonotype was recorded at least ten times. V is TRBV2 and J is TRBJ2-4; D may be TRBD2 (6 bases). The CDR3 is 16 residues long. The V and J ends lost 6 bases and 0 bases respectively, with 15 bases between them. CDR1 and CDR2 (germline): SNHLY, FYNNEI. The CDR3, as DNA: TGTGCCAGCAGGGCCGGGAGCAACCTAGCCAAAAACATTCAGTACTTC. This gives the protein CASRAGSNLAKNIQYF.

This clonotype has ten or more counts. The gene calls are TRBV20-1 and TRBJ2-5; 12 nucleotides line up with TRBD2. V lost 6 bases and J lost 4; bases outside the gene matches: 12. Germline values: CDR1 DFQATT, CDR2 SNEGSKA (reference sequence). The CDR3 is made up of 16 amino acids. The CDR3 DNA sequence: TGCAGTGCCAGCAGGACTAGCGGGATCTTGGTAGAGACCCAGTACTTC. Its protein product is CSASRTSGILVETQYF.

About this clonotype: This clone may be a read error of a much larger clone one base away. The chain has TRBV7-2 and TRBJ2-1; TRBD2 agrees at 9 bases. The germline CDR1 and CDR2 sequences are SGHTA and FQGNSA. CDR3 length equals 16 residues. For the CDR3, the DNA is TGTGCCAGCAGCTCAGGAGCGGGAGGCTCCTACAATGAGCTGTTCTTC. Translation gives CASSSGAGGSYNELFF.

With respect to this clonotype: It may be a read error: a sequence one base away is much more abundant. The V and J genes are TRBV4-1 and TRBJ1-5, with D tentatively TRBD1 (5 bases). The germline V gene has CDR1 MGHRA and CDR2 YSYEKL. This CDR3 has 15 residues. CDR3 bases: TGCGCCAGCAGACAAGTGGCAGGGAGCAATCAGCCCCAGCATTTT. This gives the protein CASRQVAGSNQPQHF.

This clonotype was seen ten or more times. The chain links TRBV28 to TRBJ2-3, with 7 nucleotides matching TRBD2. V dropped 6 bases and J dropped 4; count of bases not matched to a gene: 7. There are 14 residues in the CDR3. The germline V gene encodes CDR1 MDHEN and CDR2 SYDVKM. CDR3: CASSSGAGADTQYF. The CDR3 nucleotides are TGTGCCAGCAGCAGCGGGGCGGGAGCAGATACGCAGTATTTT.

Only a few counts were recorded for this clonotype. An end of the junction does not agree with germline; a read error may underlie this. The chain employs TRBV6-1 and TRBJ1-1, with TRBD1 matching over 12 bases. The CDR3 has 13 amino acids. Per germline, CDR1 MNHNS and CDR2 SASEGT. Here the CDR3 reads CGTGGELDTEAFF. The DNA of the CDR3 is TGCGGGACAGGGGGCGAGTTGGACACTGAAGCTTTCTTT.

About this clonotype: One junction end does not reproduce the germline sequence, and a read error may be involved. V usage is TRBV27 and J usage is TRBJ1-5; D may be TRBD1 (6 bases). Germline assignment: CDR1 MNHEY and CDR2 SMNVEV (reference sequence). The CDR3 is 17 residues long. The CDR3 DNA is TGTCCCAGCAGTTTTTTGGGGGTGGGGGGGCTGGGTCAGCCCCAGCATTTT. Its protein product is CPSSFLGVGGLGQPQHF.

CDR3 sequence: CATSSERQITDTQYF. Here the CDR3 DNA reads TGTGCCACCAGCAGTGAGAGACAGATCACAGATACGCAGTATTTT. This chain joins TRBV15 and TRBJ2-3; tentatively, D is TRBD1 (5 bases). This CDR3 has 15 amino acids. V was pared by 3 bases and J by 2 bases, with 12 bases between. The germline V gene has CDR1 LNHNV and CDR2 YYDKDF (reference sequence).

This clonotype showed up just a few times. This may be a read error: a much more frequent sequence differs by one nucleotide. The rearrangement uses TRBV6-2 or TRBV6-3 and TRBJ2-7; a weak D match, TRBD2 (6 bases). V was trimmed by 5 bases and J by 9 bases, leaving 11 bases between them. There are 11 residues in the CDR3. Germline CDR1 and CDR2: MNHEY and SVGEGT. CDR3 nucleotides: TGTGCCAGCAGTCCGGGGGACGTGCAGTACTTC. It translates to CASSPGDVQYF.

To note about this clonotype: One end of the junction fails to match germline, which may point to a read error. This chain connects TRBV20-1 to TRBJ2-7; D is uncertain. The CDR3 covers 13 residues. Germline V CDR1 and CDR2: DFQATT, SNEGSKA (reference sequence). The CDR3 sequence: CSASATVPGEQHF. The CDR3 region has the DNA TGCAGTGCTAGCGCGACGGTACCCGGCGAGCAGCACTTC.